This T cell receptor beta chain was identified during a study of T cell responses to AZD1222 COVID-19 vaccine. Clones were sequenced by immunoSEQ multiplex PCR, and TCRdb holds only the in-frame ones, with some missing. This sample yields some 140,000 clones, of which around 90% are seen a single time; roughly 2.8% belongs to the top ten. The CDR3 runs 14 residues. The germline V gene encodes CDR1 SGHAT and CDR2 FQNNGV. Between the trimmed V and J ends, which lost 0 bases and 8 bases, there was a span of 11 bases. In the case of this clone: The antigen is undetermined.

General observations from the study: Along spike, vaccine-associated CD4 TCRs were found throughout, with dominance at 160-218 and 743-854.

Sequenced here: peripheral blood, sampled on day 0 of AZD1222 vaccination. This TCR came from an adult in good health. V and J are TRBV11-2 and TRBJ2-1, with D perhaps matching TRBD2 (6 bases). CDR3 in amino acids: CASSLDRASDEQFF. In DNA, the CDR3 is TGTGCCAGCAGCTTAGATAGGGCTAGCGATGAGCAGTTCTTC.